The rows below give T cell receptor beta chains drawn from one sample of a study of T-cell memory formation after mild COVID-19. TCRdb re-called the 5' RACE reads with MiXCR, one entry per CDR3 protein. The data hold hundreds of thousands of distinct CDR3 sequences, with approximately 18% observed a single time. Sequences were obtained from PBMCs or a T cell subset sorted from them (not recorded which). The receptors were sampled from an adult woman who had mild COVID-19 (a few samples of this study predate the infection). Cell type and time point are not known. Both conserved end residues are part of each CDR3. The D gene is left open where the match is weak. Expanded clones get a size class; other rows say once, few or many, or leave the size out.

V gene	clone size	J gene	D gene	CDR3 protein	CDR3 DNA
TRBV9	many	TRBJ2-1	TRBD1	CASSVLGQGADEQFF	TGTGCCAGCAGCGTTTTAGGACAGGGGGCCGATGAGCAGTTCTTC
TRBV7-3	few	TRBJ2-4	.	CASSLNNLENIQYF	TGTGCCAGCAGCTTAAACAACCTGGAAAACATTCAGTACTTC
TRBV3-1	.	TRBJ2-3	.	CASSQDKATGFTHTDTQYF	TGTGCCAGCAGCCAAGATAAGGCCACAGGGTTTACCCACACAGATACGCAGTATTTT
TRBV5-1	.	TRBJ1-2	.	CASSLAYNGPSGGNYGYTF	TGCGCCAGCAGCTTGGCCTACAACGGTCCGTCGGGGGGGAACTATGGCTACACCTTC
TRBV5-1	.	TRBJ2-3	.	CASSSKEGGVTDTQYF	TGCGCCAGCAGCTCCAAGGAGGGGGGGGTCACAGATACGCAGTATTTT
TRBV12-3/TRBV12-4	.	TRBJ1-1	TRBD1	CASSLRDREAFF	TGTGCCAGCAGTTTAAGGGACAGGGAGGCTTTCTTT
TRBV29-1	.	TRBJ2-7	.	CSVGGMGDEQYF	TGCAGCGTTGGTGGAATGGGTGACGAGCAGTACTTC
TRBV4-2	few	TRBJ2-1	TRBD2	CASSRAPGLAGGELEQFF	TGTGCCAGCAGCCGCGCTCCGGGACTAGCGGGGGGCGAGCTTGAGCAGTTCTTC
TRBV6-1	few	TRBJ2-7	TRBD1	CASSEPGQEGYEQYF	TGTGCCAGCAGTGAGCCGGGACAGGAGGGCTACGAGCAGTACTTC
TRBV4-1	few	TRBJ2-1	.	CASSHPEGGGPNEQFF	TGCGCCAGCAGCCACCCCGAGGGCGGGGGCCCTAATGAGCAGTTCTTC
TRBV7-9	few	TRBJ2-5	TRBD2	CASSPFTSGIEETQYF	TGTGCCAGCAGCCCCTTTACTAGCGGGATCGAAGAGACCCAGTACTTC
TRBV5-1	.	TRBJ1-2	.	CASSFQGPNYGYTF	TGCGCCAGCAGCTTCCAGGGACCTAACTATGGCTACACCTTC
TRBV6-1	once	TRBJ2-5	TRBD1	CASSGGTGRTETQYF	TGTGCCAGCAGTGGCGGGACAGGGCGGACAGAGACCCAGTACTTC
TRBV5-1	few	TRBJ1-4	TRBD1	CASSLSGTDEKLFF	TGCGCCAGCAGCTTGTCCGGGACAGATGAAAAACTGTTTTTT
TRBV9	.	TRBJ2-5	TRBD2	CASSVGGGGGFQETQYF	TGTGCCAGCAGCGTAGGAGGTGGCGGGGGGTTCCAAGAGACCCAGTACTTC
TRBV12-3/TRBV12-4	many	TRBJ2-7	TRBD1	CASSAGQGAYEQYF	TGTGCCAGCAGTGCCGGACAGGGCGCCTACGAGCAGTACTTC
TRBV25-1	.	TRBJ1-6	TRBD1	CASSESTGLESPLHF	TGTGCCAGCAGTGAGTCGACAGGGTTGGAGTCACCCCTCCACTTT
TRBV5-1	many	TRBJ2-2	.	CASSSRGTGELFF	TGCGCCAGCAGCTCCCGGGGGACCGGGGAGCTGTTTTTT
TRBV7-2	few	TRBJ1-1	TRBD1	CASSYPWTGAEAFF	TGTGCCAGCAGCTACCCATGGACAGGGGCTGAAGCTTTCTTT
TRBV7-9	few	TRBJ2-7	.	CASSLDRVPLLF	TGTGCCAGCAGCTTAGACAGGGTTCCACTACTCTTC
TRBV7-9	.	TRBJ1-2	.	CASSAQAGDRQALGGYTF	TGTGCCAGCAGCGCCCAGGCCGGAGATCGACAGGCCCTCGGAGGGTACACCTTC
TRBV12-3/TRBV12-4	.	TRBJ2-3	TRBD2	CASLDDVAGVSDTQYF	TGTGCCAGCTTGGACGATGTTGCGGGAGTGTCAGATACGCAGTATTTT
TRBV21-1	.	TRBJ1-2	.	CASSKDGPWTALIRGPNYGYTF	TGTGCCAGCAGCAAAGATGGGCCTTGGACAGCTTTGATCAGGGGGCCTAACTATGGCTACACCTTC
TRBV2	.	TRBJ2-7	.	CASSEGRGSYEQYF	TGTGCCAGCAGTGAAGGGCGAGGTTCCTACGAGCAGTACTTC
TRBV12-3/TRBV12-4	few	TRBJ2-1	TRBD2	CASSLPPGGGNEQFF	TGTGCCAGCAGTTTGCCCCCGGGAGGGGGCAATGAGCAGTTCTTC
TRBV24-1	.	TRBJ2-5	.	CATSDFGSQETQYF	TGTGCCACCAGTGATTTTGGCAGCCAAGAGACCCAGTACTTC
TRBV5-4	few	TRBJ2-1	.	CASSLPEYNEQFF	TGTGCCAGCAGCCTCCCCGAGTACAATGAGCAGTTCTTC
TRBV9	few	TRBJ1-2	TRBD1	CASSGASEGGTYGYTF	TGTGCCAGCAGCGGGGCCTCGGAAGGGGGCACGTACGGCTACACCTTC
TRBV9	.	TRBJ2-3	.	CASSVGPSSTDTQYF	TGTGCCAGCAGCGTAGGACCTAGCTCCACAGATACGCAGTATTTT